These 13 T cell receptor beta chains originate from one sample sequenced in a study of STAT3 mutations in large granular lymphocyte leukemia. Whole-study results and caveats: In T-cell large granular lymphocyte leukemia, about half of patients showed multiple immunodominant subclonotypes.

Their antigens are not known. This table comes from immunoSEQ multiplex PCR, and its TCRdb copy is limited to in-frame clones, with some not included. The sample has 9,500 to 12,000 clones; about 88% are singletons. Sequencing input: peripheral blood mononuclear cells. These receptors all stem from a man in his fifties or sixties with T-cell large granular lymphocyte leukemia. Some clones in this sample may be carry-over from other donors' samples.

The CDR3 sequence is CACKPGRLAEKLFF. The CDR3 DNA follows: TGTGCCTGCAAACCGGGACGCTTGGCGGAAAAACTGTTTTTT. This sequence joins TRBV30 and TRBJ1-4; perhaps TRBD1 as D (5 bases). This CDR3 is 14 amino acids long. Trimming pared 6 bases from V and 8 bases from J, leaving 19 bases between. Germline V CDR1 and CDR2: GTSNPN, SVGIG (reference sequence).

V is TRBV5-1 and J is TRBJ2-1; D gene uncertain. The germline V gene encodes CDR1 SGHRS and CDR2 YFSETQ. Trimming pared 1 base from V and 7 bases from J, leaving 15 bases between. The CDR3 runs 15 residues. As DNA, the CDR3 is TGCGCCAGCAGCTTGATGTTTGGGGTGGGGAATGAGCAGTTCTTC. As protein: CASSLMFGVGNEQFF.

The chain joins TRBV29-1 to TRBJ2-3; D is unresolved. The germline gives CDR1 SQVTM, CDR2 ANQGSEA. The V end was cut by 4 bases, the J end by 8 bases, with 10 bases between. The CDR3 loop spans 11 amino acids. The CDR3 region has the DNA TGCAGCGTTGTCGATTGGGGTACGCAGTATTTT. Its protein is CSVVDWGTQYF.

This clone was counted a few times. V usage is TRBV6-1 and J usage is TRBJ1-5; D is perhaps TRBD1 (5 bases). Trimming left V 3 bases short and J 2 bases short, with 11 bases between. From germline, CDR1 is MNHNS and CDR2 SASEGT. This CDR3 has 15 amino acids. CDR3 sequence (DNA): TGTGCCAGCAGTGAGGGGGTGAGGGGCAATCAGCCCCAGCATTTT. Its protein product is CASSEGVRGNQPQHF.

The chain recombines TRBV25-1 with TRBJ2-5; TRBD2 matches at 7 bases. Germline CDR1 and CDR2: MGHDK and SYGVNS. V lost 5 bases to trimming and J lost 5 bases; unmatched junction nucleotides: 11. CDR3 length equals 15 residues. The CDR3 reads CASSLPQGGSETQYF. CDR3 bases: TGTGCCAGCAGTCTCCCGCAGGGAGGGAGTGAGACCCAGTACTTC.

This clone was picked up one time. The chain carries TRBV15 and TRBJ2-3, with D unresolved. The CDR3 covers 12 residues. From germline, CDR1 is LNHNV and CDR2 YYDKDF (reference sequence). V gave up 0 bases and J gave up 7 bases, with 5 bases separating them. The CDR3 loop reads CATSRDQNTQYF. The CDR3 DNA is TGTGCCACCAGCAGAGATCAAAATACGCAGTATTTT.

This clone has a single count. The chain recombines TRBV6-5 with TRBJ1-1; D remains ambiguous. CDR1 is MNHEY and CDR2 is SVGAGI in the germline V gene. The CDR3 is 13 residues long. V was shortened by 7 bases and J by 9 bases, with 18 bases between the two germline ends. DNA of the CDR3: TGTGCCAGCACCGAACCGGGAAGTCCAAAAGCTTTCTTT. Translation gives CASTEPGSPKAFF.

This chain connects TRBV5-6 to TRBJ2-7, with TRBD1 matching 8 bases. Looked up from germline, CDR1 is SGHDT and CDR2 is YYEEEE. With V trimmed by 4 bases and J by 0 bases, 9 bases remained unmatched. CDR3 size: 16 residues. The CDR3 protein is CASSGTGIGSSYEQYF. The CDR3 nucleotides are TGTGCCAGCAGCGGGACAGGCATCGGTAGCTCCTACGAGCAGTACTTC.

This clone showed up just a few times. The V call is TRBV15, the J call TRBJ1-4; D possibly corresponds to TRBD1 (6 bases). Per the germline V gene, CDR1 is LNHNV and CDR2 is YYDKDF (reference sequence). The CDR3 loop spans 15 amino acids. Trimming removed 1 base from V and 7 bases from J, with 13 bases in between. This CDR3 is CATSRAGQLGEKLFF. The CDR3 coding sequence is TGTGCCACCAGCAGAGCCGGACAGTTGGGTGAAAAACTGTTTTTT. The entire variable domain, with the rest obtained from reference TRBV15 and TRBJ1-4, is as follows: DAMVIQNPRYQVTQFGKPVTLSCSQTLNHNVMYWYQQKSSQAPKLLFHYYDKDFNNEADTPDNFQSRRPNTSFCFLDIRSPGLGDTAMYLCATSRAGQLGEKLFFGSGTQLSVL.

This clone showed up just a few times. V is TRBV6-4 and J is TRBJ1-6, with D uncertain. The V gene lost 6 bases and the J gene lost 4 bases, with 7 bases spanning the gap. The germline V gene has CDR1 MRHNA and CDR2 SNTAGT. The CDR3 runs 13 residues. The CDR3 nucleotides read TGTGCCAGCAGAGAGAGGTATAATTCACCCCTCCACTTT. It is translated as CASRERYNSPLHF.

The genes are TRBV2 and TRBJ2-1, with unresolved D. V lost 4 bases and J 5 bases, leaving 12 bases between the germline ends. The CDR3 consists of 14 residues. Germline CDR1 SNHLY, CDR2 FYNNEI. CDR3: CASSGANENNEQFF. DNA of the CDR3: TGTGCCAGCAGTGGCGCAAACGAGAACAATGAGCAGTTCTTC. Drawing the rest from reference TRBV2 and TRBJ2-1, the complete variable domain is EPEVTQTPSHQVTQMGQEVILRCVPISNHLYFYWYRQILGQKVEFLVSFYNNEISEKSEIFDDQFSVERPDGSNFTLKIRSTKLEDSAMYFCASSGANENNEQFFGPGTRLTVL.

The chain is built from TRBV4-3 and TRBJ2-3, with TRBD2 matching over 7 bases. With V trimmed by 0 bases and J by 2 bases, 8 bases remained unmatched. The CDR3 loop spans 17 amino acids. Germline CDR1 is LGHNA and CDR2 is YSLEER. CDR3 nucleotide sequence: TGCGCCAGCAGCCAAGATTGGGCTAGCGGCCACACAGATACGCAGTATTTT. Encoded protein: CASSQDWASGHTDTQYF.

The chain combines TRBV11-3 with TRBJ2-1; 11 nucleotides line up with TRBD1. The CDR3 loop spans 13 amino acids. Germline V gene sequence: CDR1 SGHNT, CDR2 YENEEA. After removal of 0 bases from V and 14 bases from J, the junction contained 3 bases not matched to a gene. Here the CDR3 DNA reads TGTGCCAGCAGCTTAGAGGACAGGGGGCGAAAGTTCTTC. Translated: CASSLEDRGRKFF.